Following are 9 T cell receptor beta chains from one sample sequenced in a study of T-cell memory formation after mild COVID-19. Using its own MiXCR run on the 5' RACE reads, TCRdb lists one record per CDR3 protein. Of hundreds of thousands of distinct CDR3 sequences in the sample, around 27% were seen once. Specimen: PBMCs or a T cell subset sorted from them (not recorded which). The origin of the receptors is an adult woman who had mild COVID-19 (a few samples of this study predate the infection). Cell type and time point are not known.

This clonotype was seen once. The chain is built from TRBV19 and TRBJ2-5; D may correspond to TRBD1 or TRBD2 (5 bases each). V lost 4 bases, J lost 5 bases, and 11 bases lay in between. CDR1 and CDR2 (germline): LNHDA, SQIVND (reference sequence). The CDR3 totals 13 residues. The DNA for the CDR3 is TGTGCCAGTAGTAATACTAGACAGGAGACCCAGTACTTC. This gives the protein CASSNTRQETQYF. The full variable domain, with the rest looked up from reference TRBV19 and TRBJ2-5, is DGGITQSPKYLFRKEGQNVTLSCEQNLNHDAMYWYRQDPGQGLRLIYYSQIVNDFQKGDIAEGYSVSREKKESFPLTVTSAQKNPTAFYLCASSNTRQETQYFGPGTRLLVL.

In this sample, this clonotype turned up many times. The CDR3 nucleotides are TGTGCCAGCAGCCTTGACCCCTACGAGCAGTACTTC. Translation: CASSLDPYEQYF. The rearrangement uses TRBV12-3 or TRBV12-4 and TRBJ2-7; D gene ambiguous. Trimming left V 6 bases short and J 2 bases short, with 8 bases between. CDR3 length: 12 residues.

The genes are TRBV28 and TRBJ2-1, with 12 bases aligning to TRBD2. J gave up 10 bases and V 2 bases, and 0 bases lay outside the gene matches. The CDR3 has 13 amino acids. Germline lookup yields CDR1 MDHEN and CDR2 SYDVKM. The CDR3 here is CASSLGLAGEQFF. The CDR3 nucleotides read TGTGCCAGCAGTTTAGGACTAGCGGGGGAGCAGTTCTTC.

The chain is built from TRBV29-1 and TRBJ2-1; 10 bases line up with TRBD2. Per the germline V gene, CDR1 is SQVTM and CDR2 is ANQGSEA. This CDR3 region has 15 residues. V gave up 6 bases and J gave up 2 bases; unmatched junction bases: 7. CDR3 region: CSVCPAGGPYNEQFF. The CDR3 bases are TGCAGCGTCTGTCCAGCGGGAGGGCCCTACAATGAGCAGTTCTTC.

The chain recombines TRBV27 with TRBJ2-7; no firm D call. The CDR3 has 14 residues. Germline lookup yields CDR1 MNHEY and CDR2 SMNVEV (reference sequence). Trimming removed 1 base from V and 0 bases from J, with 7 bases in between. In DNA form, the CDR3 reads TGTGCCAGCAGTTTATTTTGGGGCTCCTACGAGCAGTACTTC. It yields the protein CASSLFWGSYEQYF.

There are a few counts of this clonotype. The chain recombines TRBV5-1 with TRBJ1-6; D is possibly TRBD1 (5 bases). Trimming stripped 1 base from V and 10 bases from J, with 12 bases between. The CDR3 spans 14 residues. Germline V gives CDR1 SGHRS, CDR2 YFSETQ. Here the CDR3 DNA reads TGCGCCAGCAGCTTGTTTGGTCAGGGATCACCCCTCCACTTT. Translating it yields CASSLFGQGSPLHF.

V is TRBV12-3 or TRBV12-4 and J is TRBJ2-5; 8 bases are shared with TRBD1. V gave up 5 bases and J gave up 4 bases; unmatched junction bases: 6. CDR3 length: 14 residues. This chain's CDR3 is CASSPSRGLETQYF. The CDR3 coding sequence is TGTGCCAGCAGTCCAAGCAGGGGGCTAGAGACCCAGTACTTC.

The rearrangement links TRBV7-8 to TRBJ2-1; D possibly uses TRBD1 or TRBD2 (5 bases each). CDR1 and CDR2 (germline): SGHVS, FQNEAQ. Between the trimmed V and J ends, which lost 5 bases and 9 bases, there was a span of 20 bases. CDR3 length: 15 residues. CDR3 protein: CASSPPGTSAGEQFF. CDR3 in DNA: TGTGCCAGCAGCCCCCCCGGGACCTCGGCGGGTGAGCAGTTCTTC.

This clonotype showed up just once. The gene calls are TRBV11-2 and TRBJ1-2; 7 nucleotides match TRBD1. Germline trimming cut 5 bases from V and 1 base from J; bases unmatched to any gene: 7. Germline loops: CDR1 SGHAT, CDR2 FQNNGV. There are 15 residues in the CDR3. The CDR3 here is CASSGYRGLNYGYTF. Here the CDR3 DNA reads TGTGCCAGCAGCGGGTACAGGGGACTTAACTATGGCTACACCTTC.